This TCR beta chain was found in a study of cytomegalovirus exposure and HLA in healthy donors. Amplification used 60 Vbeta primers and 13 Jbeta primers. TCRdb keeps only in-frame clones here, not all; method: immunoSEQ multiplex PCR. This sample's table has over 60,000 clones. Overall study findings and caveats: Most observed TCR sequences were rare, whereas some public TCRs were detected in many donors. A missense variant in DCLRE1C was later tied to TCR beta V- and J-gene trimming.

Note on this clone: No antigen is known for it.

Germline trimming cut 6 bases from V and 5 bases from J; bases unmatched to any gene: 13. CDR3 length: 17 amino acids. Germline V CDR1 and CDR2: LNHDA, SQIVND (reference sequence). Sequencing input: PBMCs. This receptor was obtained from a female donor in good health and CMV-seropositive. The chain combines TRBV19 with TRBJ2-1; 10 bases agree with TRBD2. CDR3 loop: CASSLGLAAGVHNEQFF. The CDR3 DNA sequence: TGTGCCAGTAGCCTCGGACTAGCGGCAGGAGTTCACAATGAGCAGTTCTTC.